The 6 T cell receptor beta chains below come from one sample, sequenced in a study of blood T cell repertoires in COVID-19. The protocol was immunoSEQ multiplex PCR, while the TCRdb copy is restricted to in-frame clones and leaves out a portion. Of about 220,000 clones in the sample, 80% were seen once. The sample consisted of peripheral blood. The receptors shown here come from a human donor in a cohort sampled during active COVID-19.

The chain recombines TRBV28 with TRBJ1-4, with a weak D call TRBD1 (5 bases). V gave up 0 bases and J gave up 4 bases, with 9 bases separating them. Germline CDR1 and CDR2: MDHEN and SYDVKM. The CDR3 is 15 amino acids. CDR3 sequence (DNA): TGTGCCAGCAGTTTATGGAAACAGGTTAATGAAAAACTGTTTTTT. It specifies CASSLWKQVNEKLFF.

The chain joins TRBV4-3 to TRBJ1-6, with 8 nucleotides matching TRBD1. The V gene end was trimmed by 3 bases and the J gene end by 6 bases; junction bases not matched to a gene: 19. The CDR3 has 20 residues. Germline V lookup: CDR1 LGHNA, CDR2 YSLEER. The chain's CDR3 is CASSQVLGQGALNGNSPLHF. The CDR3 DNA reads as TGCGCCAGCAGCCAGGTCCTGGGTCAGGGGGCGTTGAATGGTAATTCACCCCTCCACTTT.

This rearrangement joins TRBV5-8 to TRBJ2-3, with D possibly TRBD2 on 6 matching bases. The V and J ends lost 9 bases and 4 bases respectively, with 15 bases between them. Germline V lookup: CDR1 SGHTS, CDR2 YDEGEE. The CDR3 contains 13 residues. CDR3 loop: CATSAGPPDTQYF. CDR3 nucleotide sequence: TGTGCCACTTCAGCGGGCCCTCCAGATACGCAGTATTTT.

In this sample, this clone turned up once. This chain uses TRBV11-2 with TRBJ2-7, with 9 bases fitting TRBD1. This CDR3 has 14 amino acids. Unmatched junction bases numbered 5, after V lost 2 bases and J lost 6 bases. Per the germline V gene, CDR1 is SGHAT and CDR2 is FQNNGV. The CDR3 reads CASSLIVTGGEQYF. For the CDR3, the DNA is TGTGCCAGCAGCTTAATCGTGACAGGGGGCGAGCAGTACTTC.

V gene TRBV7-3 combines with J gene TRBJ1-1; D call uncertain. Trimming shortened V by 0 bases and J by 3 bases, and 5 bases separated the two germline ends. This CDR3 has 13 amino acids. Germline V gene sequence: CDR1 SGHTA, CDR2 FQGTGA. Here the CDR3 DNA reads TGTGCCAGCAGCTTAACCTTAGACACTGAAGCTTTCTTT. It encodes CASSLTLDTEAFF. Looking up the rest from reference TRBV7-3 and TRBJ1-1 gives the full variable domain: GAGVSQTPSNKVTEKGKYVELRCDPISGHTALYWYRQSLGQGPEFLIYFQGTGAADDSGLPNDRFFAVRPEGSVSTLKIQRTERGDSAVYLCASSLTLDTEAFFGQGTRLTVV.

The chain is built from TRBV29-1 and TRBJ2-5, with D uncertain. Germline V gives CDR1 SQVTM, CDR2 ANQGSEA. The CDR3 totals 12 residues. V lost 2 bases, J lost 5 bases, and 9 bases lay in between. CDR3 in DNA: TGCAGCGTTGAAAGGAGAACTGAGACCCAGTACTTC. Translation: CSVERRTETQYF.